This TCR beta chain is from a study of T cell repertoires in cytomegalovirus infection. Study in general: Matching HLA type, along with CMV infection, was indicated by public TCR beta signatures. Whole-study findings and limits: Based on cumulative public TCR beta family frequency, carriers of CMV plus the relevant HLA were identified.

The CDR3 runs to 13 residues. Germline V gene lookup returns CDR1 SQVTM and CDR2 ANQGSEA. TCRdb redid the calling of the reads with MiXCR, one entry per CDR3 protein. The repertoire holds nearly 550,000 distinct CDR3 sequences, with 16% as singletons. This clonotype was counted only a few times. Its antigen is not known. V usage is TRBV29-1 and J usage is TRBJ2-1; D gene ambiguous. The sequence derives from a human donor in good health (CMV status not recorded). Some clones in this sample may be carry-over from other donors' samples. The sample comprised CD8+ T cells from PBMCs. The CDR3 nucleotides are TGCGCCCTCTTGGACCCAACGTACAATGAGCAGTTCTTC. As protein: CALLDPTYNEQFF.